This T cell receptor (beta chain) was sequenced for a study of radiotherapy plus CTLA-4 blockade in lung cancer. Findings of the study overall: Radiotherapy was combined with ipilimumab, and tumor-derived TCR clones then expanded in blood. Among reported predictors of response, early blood T cell clone dynamics with interferon-beta performed best.

Focal radiation plus CTLA-4 blockade with ipilimumab was given to patients with chemo-refractory metastatic non-small-cell lung cancer. V lost 1 base and J lost 6; bases outside the gene matches: 8. The length of the CDR3 is 16 residues. Germline CDR1 reads SGDLS; CDR2 reads YYNGEE. Points on this clone: Its cognate antigen is unknown.

Produced via immunoSEQ multiplex PCR; TCRdb's table is partial and in-frame only. This table has some 73,000 clones, 70% to 85% appearing once. The clonotype originates from a human donor with non-small cell lung cancer whose response to radiotherapy plus ipilimumab could not be evaluated. The sample was peripheral blood, taken from a patient treated with radiotherapy plus ipilimumab. The rearrangement uses TRBV9 and TRBJ2-2; 8 bases align to TRBD2. The CDR3 region is CASSVSSGSLAGELFF. The CDR3 DNA is TGTGCCAGCAGCGTATCAAGCGGGAGTTTGGCCGGGGAGCTGTTTTTT.